This T cell receptor (beta chain) was recorded in a study of cytomegalovirus exposure and HLA in healthy donors. The PCR ran on 60 Vbeta and 13 Jbeta primers. In the authors' workflow: A later analysis tallied about 80 million unique TCR beta chains, approximately 10 million of them shared. Profiling relied on immunoSEQ multiplex PCR, and the TCRdb table lists in-frame clones only, not all of them. That table supplies the V and J calls and clone size; D and trimming were determined from the DNA. Of roughly 150,000 clones in the sample, approximately 71% were seen once. The CDR3 runs to 15 residues. Germline V gene data show CDR1 as SNHLY and CDR2 as FYNNEI.

Sequenced: PBMCs. The chain has TRBV2 and TRBJ2-5, with 10 bases fitting TRBD1. Gene TRBJ2-7 matches the end of the DNA better, so the J call may be wrong. The receptor's source is a woman in her late teens or twenties in good health and CMV-seropositive. The CDR3 DNA reads TGTGCCAGCAGCATAACCGGGACAGGGGTATACGAGCAGTACTTC. As protein: CASSITGTGVYEQYF.